This T cell receptor (beta chain) was captured in a study of a mutant IDH1 vaccine in newly diagnosed glioma. Study in general: Treated patients, approximately 60% male and about 38% female, averaged approximately 40 years of age.

The sample's time point: week 47, end of study. Vaccine doses each comprised 300 ug of mutant IDH1 20-mer peptide, with topical imiquimod. The repertoire was sequenced with immunoSEQ multiplex PCR; TCRdb's copy has only in-frame clones and lacks some. The sample includes approximately 84,000 clones, 80% to 90% of them seen just once. This CDR3 is 16 amino acids long. V lost 4 bases to trimming and J lost 1 base, with 15 bases between them. The germline V gene encodes CDR1 SGHKS and CDR2 YYEKEE (reference sequence). As for this clone: Its matching antigen is unknown.

The clonotype originates from a man between 35 and 55 years old with glioma. The sequencing here drew on PBMCs, taken from a glioma patient whose treatment included an IDH1 peptide vaccine. This chain uses TRBV5-5 with TRBJ2-4; D is unclear. CDR3 in amino acids: CASSPVGLPAKNIQYF. CDR3 nucleotide sequence: TGTGCCAGCAGCCCAGTGGGGTTACCTGCCAAAAACATTCAGTACTTC.